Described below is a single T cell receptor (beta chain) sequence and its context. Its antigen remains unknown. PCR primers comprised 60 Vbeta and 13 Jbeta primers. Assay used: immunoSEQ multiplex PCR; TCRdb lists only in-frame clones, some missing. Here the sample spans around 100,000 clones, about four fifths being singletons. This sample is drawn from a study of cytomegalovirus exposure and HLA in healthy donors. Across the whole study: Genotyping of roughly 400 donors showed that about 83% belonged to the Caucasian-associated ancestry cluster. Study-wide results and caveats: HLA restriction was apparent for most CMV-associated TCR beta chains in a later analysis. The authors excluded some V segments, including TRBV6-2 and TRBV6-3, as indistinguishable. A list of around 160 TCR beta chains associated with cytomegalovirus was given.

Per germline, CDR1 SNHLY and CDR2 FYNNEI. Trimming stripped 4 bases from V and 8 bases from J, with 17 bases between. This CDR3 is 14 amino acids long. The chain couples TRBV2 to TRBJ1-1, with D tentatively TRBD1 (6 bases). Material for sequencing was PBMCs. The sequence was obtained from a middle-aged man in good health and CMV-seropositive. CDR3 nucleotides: TGTGCCAGCAGTGTCTGGGACAAAATGTTGGAAGCTTTCTTT. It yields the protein CASSVWDKMLEAFF.